The 23 T cell receptor beta chains below come from one sample, sequenced in a study of T cells of healthy individuals. MiXCR, applied by TCRdb to the 5' RACE reads, yields one record per CDR3 protein. The table records over 95,000 distinct CDR3 sequences, approximately 15% of them present only once. These receptor sequences come from a human donor in good health.

This clonotype came up many times. The chain employs TRBV7-4 and TRBJ1-5; D perhaps matches TRBD1 (5 bases). The V end lost 2 bases, the J end lost 3 bases, and 17 bases lay between the germline ends. The CDR3 is made up of 17 amino acids. Germline CDR1 SGHVT, CDR2 SQSDAQ. This chain's CDR3 is CASSLLPPGGVNQPQHF. As DNA, the CDR3 is TGTGCCAGCAGCTTACTACCCCCGGGGGGAGTCAATCAGCCCCAGCATTTT. Full variable domain (missing parts from reference TRBV7-4 and TRBJ1-5): GAGVSQSPRYKVAKRGRDVALRCDSISGHVTLYWYRQTLGQGSEVLTYSQSDAQRDKSGRPSGRFSAERPERSVSTLKIQRTEQGDSAVYLCASSLLPPGGVNQPQHFGDGTRLSIL.

There are many counts of this clonotype. The V and J genes are TRBV7-7 and TRBJ2-1; 11 nucleotides align to TRBD2. V shed 4 bases, J shed 4 bases, and the junction held 3 bases outside the gene matches. CDR1 and CDR2 (germline): SSHAT, FNYEAQ (reference sequence). This CDR3 region has 15 residues. CDR3 sequence (DNA): TGTGCCAGCAGCTGGGGACTAGCGGCTTACAATGAGCAGTTCTTC. It codes for CASSWGLAAYNEQFF.

CDR3 bases: TGCAGCGTTACTTCGGGACAGAACACTGAAGCTTTCTTT. It specifies CSVTSGQNTEAFF. The chain joins TRBV29-1 to TRBJ1-1, with a tentative D call TRBD1 (6 bases). CDR3 length: 13 amino acids. In germline, CDR1 is SQVTM, CDR2 ANQGSEA. The V end lost 5 bases, the J end lost 1 base, and 11 bases lay between the germline ends.

In this sample, this clonotype turned up a few times. The chain links TRBV24-1 to TRBJ1-2; D is unresolved. Germline CDR1 and CDR2: KGHDR and SFDVKD. The germline V and J ends were trimmed by 1 base and 4 bases, with 6 bases remaining between them. The CDR3 loop spans 13 amino acids. CDR3 DNA: TGTGCCACCAGTGATTTCAGAGGCTATGGCTACACCTTC. Its protein product is CATSDFRGYGYTF.

At least ten counts were recorded for this clonotype. The J gene is TRBJ2-1, the V gene TRBV28; perhaps D is TRBD1 or TRBD2 (5 bases each). The CDR3 spans 16 residues. The V gene lost 4 bases and the J gene lost 0 bases, with 13 bases spanning the gap. The germline gives CDR1 MDHEN, CDR2 SYDVKM. In DNA, the CDR3 is TGTGCCAGCAGTTCCGACAGCCGGGGCTCCTACAATGAGCAGTTCTTC. Its translation is CASSSDSRGSYNEQFF.

This sequence joins TRBV5-1 and TRBJ1-2; D unclear. This CDR3 spans 13 amino acids. Germline lookup yields CDR1 SGHRS and CDR2 YFSETQ. With 0 bases removed from V and 3 bases from J, the gap between germline ends came to 6 bases. CDR3 sequence (DNA): TGCGCCAGCAGCTTGGGACGGGACTATGGCTACACCTTC. Translation: CASSLGRDYGYTF.

V is TRBV6-5 and J is TRBJ2-7, with a possible D match to TRBD2 (6 bases). The CDR3 has 15 residues. Germline V gene lookup returns CDR1 MNHEY and CDR2 SVGAGI. Trimming left V 0 bases short and J 3 bases short, with 12 bases between. The CDR3 region is CASSYSIGGNYEQYF. The CDR3 region has the DNA TGTGCCAGCAGTTACTCTATTGGGGGGAACTACGAGCAGTACTTC.

This clonotype was seen repeatedly, ten times or more. This sequence joins TRBV29-1 and TRBJ1-2; maybe TRBD1 (5 bases). The CDR3 extends over 14 amino acids. V was shortened by 7 bases and J by 4 bases, with 19 bases between the two germline ends. Germline loops: CDR1 SQVTM, CDR2 ANQGSEA. The CDR3: CSAGSSLTVYGYTF. The CDR3 nucleotides are TGCAGCGCCGGATCCTCCTTGACAGTCTATGGCTACACCTTC.

This clonotype was picked up many times. The chain recombines TRBV7-9 with TRBJ1-2; D perhaps matches TRBD1 (5 bases). Deletions cut 5 bases from V and 2 bases from J, with 18 bases between. This CDR3 region has 16 residues. Germline-derived CDR1 and CDR2 are SEHNR and FQNEAQ (reference sequence). CDR3 DNA sequence: TGTGCCAGCAGCGACTTGTCCCGGGACGGCAACTATGGCTACACCTTC. Encoded protein: CASSDLSRDGNYGYTF.

This clonotype showed up many times. The chain carries TRBV3-1 and TRBJ2-1; D possibly corresponds to TRBD2 (5 bases). Germline V gives CDR1 LGHDT, CDR2 YNNKEL (reference sequence). The CDR3 is made up of 13 amino acids. Trimming cost V 1 base and J 9 bases, with 10 bases left between them. For the CDR3, the DNA is TGTGCCAGCAGCCAAGGGGCGGGTTCTGAGCAGTTCTTC. As protein: CASSQGAGSEQFF.

The gene calls are TRBV5-1 and TRBJ2-3, with D unclear. Germline loops: CDR1 SGHRS, CDR2 YFSETQ. The CDR3 runs 13 residues. V was shortened by 0 bases and J by 2 bases, with 4 bases between the two germline ends. The CDR3 loop reads CASSLDYTDTQYF. In DNA, the CDR3 is TGCGCCAGCAGCTTGGATTACACAGATACGCAGTATTTT.

The chain carries TRBV2 and TRBJ2-2; D not certain. V dropped 6 bases and J dropped 2 bases, with 10 bases sitting between them. Germline CDR1 and CDR2: SNHLY and FYNNEI. This CDR3 is 14 amino acids long. The CDR3 spells CASSEISNTGELFF. The CDR3 nucleotides read TGTGCCAGCAGCGAAATATCAAACACCGGGGAGCTGTTTTTT.

A remark on this clonotype: A junction boundary mismatches the germline segment, possibly from a read error. V gene TRBV15 combines with J gene TRBJ1-3, with D unclear. From germline, CDR1 is LNHNV and CDR2 YYDKDF (reference sequence). The length of the CDR3 is 16 residues. DNA for the CDR3: TGTGCCACCAGCAGAGCCTACCAGGATACTGGACACACCATATATTTT. Its protein is CATSRAYQDTGHTIYF.

The V call is TRBV4-2, the J call TRBJ1-5; a possible D gene is TRBD1 (5 bases). V gave up 0 bases and J gave up 7 bases, with 10 bases separating them. Germline CDR1 and CDR2: LGHNA and YNFKEQ. The CDR3 covers 14 residues. The CDR3, as DNA: TGTGCCAGCAGCCAAGACAGGGTTGGGCAGCCCCAGCATTTT. Protein product: CASSQDRVGQPQHF.

In this sample, this clonotype turned up many times. This chain connects TRBV28 to TRBJ1-5; D is uncertain. Germline V CDR1 and CDR2: MDHEN, SYDVKM. V gave up 8 bases and J gave up 0 bases, with 14 bases separating them. This CDR3 has 15 amino acids. Here the CDR3 reads CASDVRMYSNQPQHF. The CDR3 DNA reads TGTGCCAGCGATGTTAGGATGTATAGCAATCAGCCCCAGCATTTT.

This clonotype was counted ten times or more. This chain links TRBV6-5 with TRBJ1-2, with D tentatively TRBD1 (6 bases). Trimming removed 0 bases at V and 0 bases at J, with 11 bases between. Germline V lookup: CDR1 MNHEY, CDR2 SVGAGI. This CDR3 contains 16 residues. CDR3 nucleotides: TGTGCCAGCAGTTACTCGGTCAGGGGCCCTAACTATGGCTACACCTTC. It yields the protein CASSYSVRGPNYGYTF.

This clonotype was seen a few times. The genes are TRBV20-1 and TRBJ1-4, with unresolved D. From germline, CDR1 is DFQATT and CDR2 SNEGSKA (reference sequence). V was pared by 6 bases and J by 0 bases, with 11 bases between. The CDR3 runs 14 residues. DNA of the CDR3: TGCAGTGCGAGACGAGAGGCAACTAATGAAAAACTGTTTTTT. Translating gives CSARREATNEKLFF.

The rearrangement joins TRBV20-1 to TRBJ2-6; D uncertain. The CDR3 covers 16 residues. The V end was cut by 6 bases, the J end by 1 base, with 16 bases between. Germline V lookup: CDR1 DFQATT, CDR2 SNEGSKA (reference sequence). The chain's CDR3 is CSAGQAIGSGANVLTF. Written as DNA, the CDR3 is TGCAGTGCCGGCCAAGCGATAGGGTCTGGGGCCAACGTCCTGACTTTC.

This clonotype has at least ten counts. This chain links TRBV5-4 with TRBJ1-1; 7 nucleotides match TRBD1. From germline, CDR1 is SGHNT and CDR2 YYREEE (reference sequence). V lost 7 bases, J lost 4 bases, and 10 bases stayed unmatched. CDR3 length: 14 residues. The DNA of the CDR3 is TGTGCCAGCGGCATGTGGCAGGGGGTCACTGAAGCTTTCTTT. Amino acid sequence: CASGMWQGVTEAFF.

This chain links TRBV19 with TRBJ2-6; 9 bases map to TRBD1. Trimming at V came to 6 bases and at J to 0 bases, leaving 6 bases not matched to a gene. Germline CDR1 and CDR2: LNHDA and SQIVND (reference sequence). This CDR3 is 17 amino acids long. The CDR3 region has the DNA TGTGCCAGTAGACCGGGACAGGGACTCTCTGGGGCCAACGTCCTGACTTTC. The encoded protein is CASRPGQGLSGANVLTF.

The J gene is TRBJ2-3, the V gene TRBV29-1; 9 positions match TRBD2. The CDR3 length is 14 residues. The ends lost 4 bases at V and 4 bases at J; junction bases unmatched: 6. Germline lookup yields CDR1 SQVTM and CDR2 ANQGSEA. CDR3 nucleotides: TGCAGCGTTGGGGTTAGCGGGAGCGCAGATACGCAGTATTTT. Translated, it gives CSVGVSGSADTQYF.

J is TRBJ2-3 and V is TRBV3-1, with D possibly matching TRBD1 (5 bases). V was trimmed by 8 bases and J by 4 bases, leaving 22 bases between them. The CDR3 extends over 16 amino acids. Germline V gives CDR1 LGHDT, CDR2 YNNKEL (reference sequence). CDR3 bases: TGTGCCAGCGGCCGAGGTTGGGCAGGGCAGGCAGATACGCAGTATTTT. Its translation: CASGRGWAGQADTQYF.

This clonotype has only a few counts. The chain combines TRBV6-2 or TRBV6-3 with TRBJ2-1, with 10 nucleotides matching TRBD1. Germline CDR1 and CDR2: MNHEY and SVGEGT. V trimming: 6 bases; J trimming: 7 bases; junction bases outside the gene matches: 9. This CDR3 comprises 15 residues. CDR3 bases: TGTGCCAGCAGACCCCCGGGACAGGGGACAAATGAGCAGTTCTTC. Translation gives CASRPPGQGTNEQFF.